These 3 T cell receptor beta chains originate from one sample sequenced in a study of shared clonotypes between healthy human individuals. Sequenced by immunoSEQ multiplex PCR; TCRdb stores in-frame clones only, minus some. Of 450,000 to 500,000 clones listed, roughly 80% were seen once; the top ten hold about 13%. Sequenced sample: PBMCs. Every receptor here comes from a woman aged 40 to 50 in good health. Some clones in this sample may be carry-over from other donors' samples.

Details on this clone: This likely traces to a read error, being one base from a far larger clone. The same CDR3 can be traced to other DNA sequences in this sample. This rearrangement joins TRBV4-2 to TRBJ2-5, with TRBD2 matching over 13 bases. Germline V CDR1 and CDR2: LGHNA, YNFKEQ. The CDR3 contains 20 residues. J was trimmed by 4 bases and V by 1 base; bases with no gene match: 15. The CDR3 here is CASSQVSVGLAGYFGETQYF. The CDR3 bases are TGTGCCAGCAGCCAAGTTTCGGTGGGACTAGCGGGATACTTCGGAGAGACCCAGTACTTC.

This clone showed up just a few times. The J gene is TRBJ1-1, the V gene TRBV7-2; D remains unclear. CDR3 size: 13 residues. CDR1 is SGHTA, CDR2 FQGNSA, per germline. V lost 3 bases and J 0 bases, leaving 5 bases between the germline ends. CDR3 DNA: TGTGCCAGCAGCTTCACAGTGAACACTGAAGCTTTCTTT. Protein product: CASSFTVNTEAFF.

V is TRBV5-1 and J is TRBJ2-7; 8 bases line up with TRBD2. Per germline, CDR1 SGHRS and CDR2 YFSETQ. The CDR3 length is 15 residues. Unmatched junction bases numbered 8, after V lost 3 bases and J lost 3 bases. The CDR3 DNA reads TGCGCCAGCAGCTGGGGGCCAGCGGGAGACTACGAGCAGTACTTC. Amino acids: CASSWGPAGDYEQYF.